The entry below gives a single T cell receptor (beta chain) sequence along with its context. Its cognate antigen is unknown. This was the immunoSEQ version 4 assay in survey mode. Some clones are missing from TCRdb's copy, which holds only in-frame ones; the method was immunoSEQ multiplex PCR. The table has some 21,000 clones, around 82% seen once. The stimulus was lysate of CMV-infected fibroblasts, about 11 ug/mL. CD4+ T cells upregulating both CD40 ligand and CD69 were sorted as responding cells. Donors had CD4+ T cell counts above 400 cells/uL and were CMV-seropositive. This record belongs to a study of persistence of HIV-infected CD4 T cells. Study details: Two participants gave one leukapheresis sample; others gave up to roughly 180 mL blood repeatedly. Findings of the study overall: Antigen-responding cells were enriched for degenerate expanded CDR3beta sequences. Within sorted populations, more oligoclonal TCRs accompanied more oligoclonal proviruses.

With 7 bases clipped from V and 0 bases from J, the junction kept 2 bases outside the gene matches. CDR3 length: 14 residues. The germline gives CDR1 KGHDR, CDR2 SFDVKD. The chain uses TRBV24-1 and TRBJ2-3, with TRBD2 matching 8 bases. Specimen: CD4+ T cells sorted from PBMCs after approximately 19-hour stimulation, collected from a patient who received antiretroviral therapy. This TCR derives from an adult man with HIV who was CMV-seropositive. The CDR3 nucleotides read TGTGCCACCAGGGGGACTAGGAGCACAGATACGCAGTATTTT. Translated, it gives CATRGTRSTDTQYF.